The sequence of this T cell receptor (beta chain) was determined in a study of regulatory T cells in long-lasting Graves disease. Building the TCR beta libraries relied on iRepertoire HTBI primers, and CDR3 regions underwent Arm-PCR. One entry per CDR3 protein results from TCRdb running MiXCR on the multiplex PCR reads. The table includes over 650,000 distinct CDR3 sequences, approximately 29% detected once. Time point noted: persistent/refractory GD, antithyroid drugs over 5 years with positive TRAb. Generation of the TCR library employed RNA extracted from PBMCs. The CDR3 covers 11 residues. V lost 3 bases and J lost 11, with 10 bases in between. Germline V gene data show CDR1 as LGHDT and CDR2 as YNNKEL (reference sequence).

The specimen was peripheral blood mononuclear cells (PBMCs), collected when the disease was refractory, from a patient treated with antithyroid drugs. The chain is built from TRBV3-1 and TRBJ1-1; D ambiguous. The TCR was taken from a female donor with Graves disease. Here the CDR3 reads CASSHLSTAFF. The CDR3 nucleotides are TGTGCCAGCAGCCATCTCTCGACCGCTTTCTTT. Together with reference TRBV3-1 and TRBJ1-1, the CDR3 gives the full variable domain: DTAVSQTPKYLVTQMGNDKSIKCEQNLGHDTMYWYKQDSKKFLKIMFSYNNKELIINETVPNRFSPKSPDKAHLNLHINSLELGDSAVYFCASSHLSTAFFGQGTRLTVV.